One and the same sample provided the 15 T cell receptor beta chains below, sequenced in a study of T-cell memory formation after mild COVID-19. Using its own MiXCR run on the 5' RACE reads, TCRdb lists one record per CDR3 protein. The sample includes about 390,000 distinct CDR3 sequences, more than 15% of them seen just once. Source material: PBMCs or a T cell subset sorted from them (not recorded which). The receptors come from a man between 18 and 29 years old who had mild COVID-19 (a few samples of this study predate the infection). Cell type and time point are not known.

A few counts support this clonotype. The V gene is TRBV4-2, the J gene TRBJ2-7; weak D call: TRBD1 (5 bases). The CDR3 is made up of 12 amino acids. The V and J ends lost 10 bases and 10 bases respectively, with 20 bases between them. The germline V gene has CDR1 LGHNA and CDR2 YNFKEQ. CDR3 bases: TGTGCCACCCCAGCCGATCAGGGCGCACAGTACGTC. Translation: CATPADQGAQYV.

The CDR3 protein is CASSLYPETSTDTQYF. CDR3 bases: TGTGCCAGCAGCTTATACCCCGAAACTAGCACAGATACGCAGTATTTT. The chain uses TRBV11-1 and TRBJ2-3; no definite D call. Germline-derived CDR1 and CDR2 are SGHAT and FQDESV (reference sequence). Trimming left V 2 bases short and J 0 bases short, with 12 bases between. CDR3 length equals 16 residues.

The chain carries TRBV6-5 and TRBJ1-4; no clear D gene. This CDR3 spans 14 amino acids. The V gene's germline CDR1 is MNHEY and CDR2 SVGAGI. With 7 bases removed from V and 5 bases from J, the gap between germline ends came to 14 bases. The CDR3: CASNNDGVNEKLFF. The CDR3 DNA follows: TGTGCCAGCAACAACGACGGAGTAAATGAAAAACTGTTTTTT.

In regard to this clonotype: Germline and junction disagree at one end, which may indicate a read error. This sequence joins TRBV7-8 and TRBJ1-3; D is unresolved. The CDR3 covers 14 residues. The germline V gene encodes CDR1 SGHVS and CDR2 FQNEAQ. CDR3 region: CDSSYVFSGNTIYF. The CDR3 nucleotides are TGTGACAGCAGCTACGTGTTCTCTGGAAACACCATATATTTT.

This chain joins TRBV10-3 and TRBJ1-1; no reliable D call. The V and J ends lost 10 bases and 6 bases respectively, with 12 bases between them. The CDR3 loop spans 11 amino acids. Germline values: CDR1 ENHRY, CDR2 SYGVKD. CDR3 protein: CATVVGAEAFF. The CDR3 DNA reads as TGTGCCACCGTCGTGGGCGCTGAAGCTTTCTTT.

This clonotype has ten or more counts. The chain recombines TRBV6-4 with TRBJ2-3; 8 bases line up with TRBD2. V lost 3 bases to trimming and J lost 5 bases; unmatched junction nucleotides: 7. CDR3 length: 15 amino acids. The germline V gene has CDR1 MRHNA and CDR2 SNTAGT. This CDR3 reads CASSDTGGAVDTQYF. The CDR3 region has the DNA TGTGCCAGCAGTGATACCGGGGGGGCGGTAGATACGCAGTATTTT.

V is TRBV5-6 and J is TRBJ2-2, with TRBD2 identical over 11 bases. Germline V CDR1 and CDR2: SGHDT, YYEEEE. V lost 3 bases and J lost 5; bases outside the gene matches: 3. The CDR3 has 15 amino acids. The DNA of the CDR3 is TGTGCCAGCAGCTCCCTAGCGGGGGGTACCGGGGAGCTGTTTTTT. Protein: CASSSLAGGTGELFF. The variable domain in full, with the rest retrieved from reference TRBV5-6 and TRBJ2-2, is DAGVTQSPTHLIKTRGQQVTLRCSPKSGHDTVSWYQQALGQGPQFIFQYYEEEERQRGNFPDRFSGHQFPNYSSELNVNALLLGDSALYLCASSSLAGGTGELFFGEGSRLTVL.

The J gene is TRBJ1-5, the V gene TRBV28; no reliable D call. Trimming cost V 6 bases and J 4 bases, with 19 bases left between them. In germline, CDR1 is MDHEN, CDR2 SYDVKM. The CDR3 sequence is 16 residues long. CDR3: CASRAPRGGVNQPQHF. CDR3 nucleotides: TGTGCCAGCAGGGCCCCCCGTGGCGGGGTTAATCAGCCCCAGCATTTT.

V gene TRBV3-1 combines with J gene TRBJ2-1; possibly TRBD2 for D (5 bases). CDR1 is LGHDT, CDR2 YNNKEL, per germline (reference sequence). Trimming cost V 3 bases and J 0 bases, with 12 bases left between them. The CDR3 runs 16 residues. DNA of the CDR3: TGTGCCAGCAGCCAGATGGCGGGCGGCTCCTACAATGAGCAGTTCTTC. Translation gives CASSQMAGGSYNEQFF.

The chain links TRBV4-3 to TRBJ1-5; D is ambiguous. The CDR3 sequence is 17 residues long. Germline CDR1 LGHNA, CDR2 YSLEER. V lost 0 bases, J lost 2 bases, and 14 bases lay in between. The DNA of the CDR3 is TGCGCCAGCAGCCAAGAGTTTCGCAGCGTGGGCAATCAGCCCCAGCATTTT. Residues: CASSQEFRSVGNQPQHF.

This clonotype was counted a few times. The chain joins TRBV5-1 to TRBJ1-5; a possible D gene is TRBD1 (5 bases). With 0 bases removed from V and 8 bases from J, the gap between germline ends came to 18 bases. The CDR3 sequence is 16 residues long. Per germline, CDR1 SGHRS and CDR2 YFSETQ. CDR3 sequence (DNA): TGCGCCAGCAGCTTGGCGTTTCAGGGAACGGGTGAGCCCCAGCATTTT. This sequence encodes CASSLAFQGTGEPQHF.

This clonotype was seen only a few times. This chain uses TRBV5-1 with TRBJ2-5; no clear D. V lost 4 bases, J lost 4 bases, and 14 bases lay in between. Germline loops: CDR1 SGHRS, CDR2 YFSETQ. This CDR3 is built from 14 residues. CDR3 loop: CASSLGGHLETQYF. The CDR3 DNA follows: TGCGCCAGCAGCCTGGGCGGCCATTTAGAGACCCAGTACTTC.

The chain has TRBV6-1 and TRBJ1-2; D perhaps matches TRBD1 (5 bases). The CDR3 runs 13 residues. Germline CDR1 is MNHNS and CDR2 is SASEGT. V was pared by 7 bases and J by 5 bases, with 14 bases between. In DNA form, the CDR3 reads TGTGCCAGCAAACGGGACCCTGGTTATGGCTACACCTTC. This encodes CASKRDPGYGYTF.

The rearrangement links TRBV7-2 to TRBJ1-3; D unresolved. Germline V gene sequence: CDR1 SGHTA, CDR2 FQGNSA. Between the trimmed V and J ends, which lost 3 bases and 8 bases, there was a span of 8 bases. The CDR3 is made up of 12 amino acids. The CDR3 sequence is CASSFSLDTIYF. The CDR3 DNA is TGTGCCAGCAGCTTTTCGTTGGACACCATATATTTT.

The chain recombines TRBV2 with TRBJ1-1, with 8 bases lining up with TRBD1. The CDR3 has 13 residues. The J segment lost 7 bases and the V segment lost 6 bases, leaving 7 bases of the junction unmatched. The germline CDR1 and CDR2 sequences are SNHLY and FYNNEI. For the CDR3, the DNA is TGTGCCAGCAGGCCCGGGACAGGAGGTGAAGCTTTCTTT. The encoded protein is CASRPGTGGEAFF.